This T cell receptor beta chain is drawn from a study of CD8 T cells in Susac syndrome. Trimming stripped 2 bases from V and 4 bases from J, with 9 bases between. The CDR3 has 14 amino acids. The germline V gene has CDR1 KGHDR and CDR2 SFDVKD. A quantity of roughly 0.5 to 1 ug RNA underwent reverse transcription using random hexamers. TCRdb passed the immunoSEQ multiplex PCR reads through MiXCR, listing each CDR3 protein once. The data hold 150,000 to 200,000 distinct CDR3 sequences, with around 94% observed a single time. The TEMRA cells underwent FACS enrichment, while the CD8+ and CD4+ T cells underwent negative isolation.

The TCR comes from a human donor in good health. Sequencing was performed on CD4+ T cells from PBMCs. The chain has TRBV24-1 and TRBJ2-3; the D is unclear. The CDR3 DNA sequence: TGTGCCACCAGTGATTCGCCACGCGCAGATACGCAGTATTTT. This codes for CATSDSPRADTQYF.